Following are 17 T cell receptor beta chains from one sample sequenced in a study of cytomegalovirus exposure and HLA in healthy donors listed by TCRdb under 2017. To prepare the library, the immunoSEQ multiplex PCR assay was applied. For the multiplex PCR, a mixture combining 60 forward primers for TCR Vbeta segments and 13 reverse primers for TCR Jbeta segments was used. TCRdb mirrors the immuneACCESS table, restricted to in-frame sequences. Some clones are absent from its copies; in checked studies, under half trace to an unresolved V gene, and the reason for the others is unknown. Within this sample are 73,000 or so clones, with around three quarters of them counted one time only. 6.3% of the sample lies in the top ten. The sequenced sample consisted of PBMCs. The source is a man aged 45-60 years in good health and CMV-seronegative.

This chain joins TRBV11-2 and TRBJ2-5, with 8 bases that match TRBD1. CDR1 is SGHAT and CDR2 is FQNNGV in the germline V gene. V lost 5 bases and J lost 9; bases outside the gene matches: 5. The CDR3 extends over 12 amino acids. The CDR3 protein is CASSENRGSQYF. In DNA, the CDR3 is TGTGCCAGCAGCGAAAACAGGGGGTCCCAGTACTTC. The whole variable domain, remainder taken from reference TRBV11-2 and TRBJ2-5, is EAGVAQSPRYKIIEKRQSVAFWCNPISGHATLYWYQQILGQGPKLLIQFQNNGVVDDSQLPKDRFSAERLKGVDSTLKIQPAKLEDSAVYLCASSENRGSQYFGPGTRLLVL.

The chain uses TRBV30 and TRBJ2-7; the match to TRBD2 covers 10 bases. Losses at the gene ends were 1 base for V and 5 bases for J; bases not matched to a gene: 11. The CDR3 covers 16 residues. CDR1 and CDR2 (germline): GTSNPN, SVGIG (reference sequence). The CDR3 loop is CAWSDRRLAGGHEQYF. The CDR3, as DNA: TGTGCCTGGAGTGACCGAAGGTTAGCGGGAGGACACGAGCAGTACTTC.

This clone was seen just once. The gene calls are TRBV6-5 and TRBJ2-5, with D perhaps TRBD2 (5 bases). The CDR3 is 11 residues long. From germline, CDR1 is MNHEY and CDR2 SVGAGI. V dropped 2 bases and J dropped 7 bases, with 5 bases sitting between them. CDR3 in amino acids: CASSYEGTQYF. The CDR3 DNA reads TGTGCCAGCAGTTACGAGGGGACCCAGTACTTC.

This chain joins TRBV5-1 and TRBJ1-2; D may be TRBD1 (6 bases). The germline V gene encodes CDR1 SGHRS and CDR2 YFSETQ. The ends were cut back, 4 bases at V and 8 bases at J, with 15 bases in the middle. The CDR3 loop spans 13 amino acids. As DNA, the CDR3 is TGCGCCAGCAGCACACACAGGGTTTTCGGCTACACCTTC. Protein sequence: CASSTHRVFGYTF.

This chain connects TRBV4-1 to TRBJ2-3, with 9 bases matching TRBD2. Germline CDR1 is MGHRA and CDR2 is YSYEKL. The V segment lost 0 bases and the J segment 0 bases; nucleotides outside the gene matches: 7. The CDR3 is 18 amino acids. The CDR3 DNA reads TGCGCCAGCAGCCAAGATTTTTTAGCGGGAGCTAGCACAGATACGCAGTATTTT. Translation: CASSQDFLAGASTDTQYF.

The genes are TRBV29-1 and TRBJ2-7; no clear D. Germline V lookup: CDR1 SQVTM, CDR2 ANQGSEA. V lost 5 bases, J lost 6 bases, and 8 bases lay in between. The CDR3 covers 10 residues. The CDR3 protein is CSVFRGEQYF. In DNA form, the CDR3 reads TGCAGCGTTTTTCGAGGCGAGCAGTACTTC.

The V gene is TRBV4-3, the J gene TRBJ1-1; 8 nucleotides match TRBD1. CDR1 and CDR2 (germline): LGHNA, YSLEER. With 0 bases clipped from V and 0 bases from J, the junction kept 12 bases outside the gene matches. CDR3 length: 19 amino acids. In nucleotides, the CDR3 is TGCGCCAGCAGCCAAGATCCCATCAGGGGGCTCACCCTGAACACTGAAGCTTTCTTT. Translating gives CASSQDPIRGLTLNTEAFF.

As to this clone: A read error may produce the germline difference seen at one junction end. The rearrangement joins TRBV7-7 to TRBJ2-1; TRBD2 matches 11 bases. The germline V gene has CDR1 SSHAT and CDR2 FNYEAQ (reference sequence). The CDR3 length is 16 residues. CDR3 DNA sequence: TGTGCTAGCAGCCCAGGACTAGCGGGTGCCTACAATGAGCAGTTCTTC. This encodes CASSPGLAGAYNEQFF.

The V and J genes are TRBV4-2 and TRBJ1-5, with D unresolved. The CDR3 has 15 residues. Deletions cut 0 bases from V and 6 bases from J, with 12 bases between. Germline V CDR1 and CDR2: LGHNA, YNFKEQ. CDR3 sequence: CASSQDFGFGQPQHF. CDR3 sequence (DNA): TGTGCCAGCAGCCAAGATTTCGGGTTTGGTCAGCCCCAGCATTTT.

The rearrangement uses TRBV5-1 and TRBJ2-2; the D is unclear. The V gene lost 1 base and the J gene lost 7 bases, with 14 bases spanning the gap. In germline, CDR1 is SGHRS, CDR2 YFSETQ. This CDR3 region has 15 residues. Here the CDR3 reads CASSLLVDMGGELFF. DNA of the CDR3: TGCGCCAGCAGCTTGCTCGTCGACATGGGCGGGGAGCTGTTTTTT.

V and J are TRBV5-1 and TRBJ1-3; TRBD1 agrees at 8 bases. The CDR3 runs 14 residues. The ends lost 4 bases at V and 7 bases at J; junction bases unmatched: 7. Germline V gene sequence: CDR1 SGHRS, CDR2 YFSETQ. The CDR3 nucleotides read TGCGCCAGCAGCCCAGGACAGGGTGGGAACACCATATATTTT. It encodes CASSPGQGGNTIYF.

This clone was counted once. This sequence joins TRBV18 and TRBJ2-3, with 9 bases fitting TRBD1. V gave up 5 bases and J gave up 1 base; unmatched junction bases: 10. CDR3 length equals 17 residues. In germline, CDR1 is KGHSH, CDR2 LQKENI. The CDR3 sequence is CASSSRMGDRGTDTQYF. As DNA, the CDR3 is TGTGCCAGCTCATCAAGAATGGGGGACAGGGGCACAGATACGCAGTATTTT.

The CDR3 protein is CASSLTRLLPKTQYF. The CDR3 DNA is TGTGCCAGCAGCCTGACTAGACTGTTACCGAAGACCCAGTACTTC. The genes are TRBV5-6 and TRBJ2-5; weak D call: TRBD2 (6 bases). The CDR3 sequence is 15 residues long. Germline assignment: CDR1 SGHDT and CDR2 YYEEEE. With 4 bases removed from V and 6 bases from J, the gap between germline ends came to 19 bases. The full variable domain, completed using reference TRBV5-6 and TRBJ2-5, is DAGVTQSPTHLIKTRGQQVTLRCSPKSGHDTVSWYQQALGQGPQFIFQYYEEEERQRGNFPDRFSGHQFPNYSSELNVNALLLGDSALYLCASSLTRLLPKTQYFGPGTRLLVL.

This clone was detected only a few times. CDR3 in amino acids: CATSRDIGGDQPQHF. As DNA, the CDR3 is TGTGCCACCAGCAGAGATATAGGGGGGGATCAGCCCCAGCATTTT. The J gene is TRBJ1-5, the V gene TRBV15, with a tentative D call TRBD1 (6 bases). The CDR3 is 15 amino acids. Germline assignment: CDR1 LNHNV and CDR2 YYDKDF (reference sequence). With 0 bases removed from V and 5 bases from J, the gap between germline ends came to 11 bases.

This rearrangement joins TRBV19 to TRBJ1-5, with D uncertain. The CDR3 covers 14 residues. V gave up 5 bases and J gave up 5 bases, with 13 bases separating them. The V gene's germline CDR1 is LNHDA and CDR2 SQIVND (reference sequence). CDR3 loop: CASSASSNHQPQHF. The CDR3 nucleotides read TGTGCCAGTAGTGCGTCCTCTAACCATCAGCCCCAGCATTTT.

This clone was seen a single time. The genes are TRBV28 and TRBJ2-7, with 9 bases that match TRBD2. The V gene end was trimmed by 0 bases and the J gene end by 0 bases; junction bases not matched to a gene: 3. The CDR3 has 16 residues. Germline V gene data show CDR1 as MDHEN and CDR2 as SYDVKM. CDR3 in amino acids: CASSLWSSGASYEQYF. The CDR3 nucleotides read TGTGCCAGCAGTTTATGGTCTAGCGGGGCCTCCTACGAGCAGTACTTC.

The DNA for the CDR3 is TGTGCCAGCAGTTCCTACCGGGACAGACGATCACCCCTCCACTTT. Its protein product is CASSSYRDRRSPLHF. This sequence joins TRBV27 and TRBJ1-6; 7 nucleotides match TRBD1. There are 15 residues in the CDR3. Per the germline V gene, CDR1 is MNHEY and CDR2 is SMNVEV (reference sequence). Germline trimming cut 4 bases from V and 10 bases from J; bases unmatched to any gene: 10.